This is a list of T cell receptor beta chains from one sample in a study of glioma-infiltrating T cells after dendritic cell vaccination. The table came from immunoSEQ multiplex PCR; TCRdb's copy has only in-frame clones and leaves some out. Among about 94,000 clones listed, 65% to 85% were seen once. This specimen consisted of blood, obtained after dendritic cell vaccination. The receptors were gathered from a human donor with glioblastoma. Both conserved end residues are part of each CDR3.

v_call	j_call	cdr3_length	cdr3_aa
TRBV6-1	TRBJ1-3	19	CASSVLPPGVEGSGNTIYF
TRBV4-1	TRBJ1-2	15	CASSRAGGAMSGYTF
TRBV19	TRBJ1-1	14	CASMEGGRDTEAFF
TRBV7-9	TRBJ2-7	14	CASSLGTDSYEQYF
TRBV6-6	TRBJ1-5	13	CASSLQGYQPQHF
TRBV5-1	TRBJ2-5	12	CASHSPGQPQYF
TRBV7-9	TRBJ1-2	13	CASSSRRGYGYTF
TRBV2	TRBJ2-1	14	CASSGGLTYNEQFF
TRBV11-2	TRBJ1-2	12	CASSSDSYGYTF
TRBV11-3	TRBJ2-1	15	CASSLGQGAHNEQFF
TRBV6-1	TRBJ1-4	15	CASSGYRGSDEKLFF
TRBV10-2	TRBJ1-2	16	CASSSGTGGNYYGYTF
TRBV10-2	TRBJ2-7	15	CASSERDRGIYEQYF
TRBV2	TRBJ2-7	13	CAKQQGETYEQYF
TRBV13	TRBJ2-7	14	CASSSSLGLYEQYF
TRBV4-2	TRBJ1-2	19	CASSPQHGTGGGDIHGYTF
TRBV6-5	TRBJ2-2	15	CASSSGQGATGELFF
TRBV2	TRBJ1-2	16	CASRGRRNQRYNGYTF
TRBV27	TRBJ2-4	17	CASRPYSDYLAKNIQYF
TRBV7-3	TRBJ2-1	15	CASSLTGTGVYEQFF
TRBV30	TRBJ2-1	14	CAWSSKRGHNEQFF
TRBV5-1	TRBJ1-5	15	CASSLEGQVEQPQHF
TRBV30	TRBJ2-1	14	CAWARWNPINEQFF
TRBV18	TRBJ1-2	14	CASSRGTGSYGYTF
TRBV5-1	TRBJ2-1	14	CASSWGLALDEQFF
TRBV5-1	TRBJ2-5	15	CASSWGQGRRETQYF
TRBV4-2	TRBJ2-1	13	CASSQEGRNEQFF
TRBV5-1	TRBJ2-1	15	CASSFGLAVHNEQFF
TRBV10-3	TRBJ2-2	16	CAISGTSGRGTGELFF
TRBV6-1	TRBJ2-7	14	CASSVTGQGGEQYF
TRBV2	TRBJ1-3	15	CASRMGHSSGNTIYF
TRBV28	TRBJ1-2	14	CASSLQRRNYGYTF
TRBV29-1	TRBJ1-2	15	CSVETGTGGAVGYTF
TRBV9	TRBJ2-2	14	CASTHLVNTGELFF
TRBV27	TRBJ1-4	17	CASSSYPGGATNEKLFF
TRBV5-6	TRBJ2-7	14	CASSFREGFYEQYF
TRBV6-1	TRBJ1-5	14	CASSEASTNQPQHF
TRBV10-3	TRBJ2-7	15	CAISEDRVTLNGQYF
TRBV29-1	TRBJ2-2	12	CSVETRFGELFF
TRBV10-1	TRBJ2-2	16	CASSGHSGGAAGELFF
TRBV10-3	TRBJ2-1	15	CAISVGAGGDNEQFF
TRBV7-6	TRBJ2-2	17	CASSPSSSGGRTGELFF
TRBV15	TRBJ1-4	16	CATSSPSRGTSEKLFF
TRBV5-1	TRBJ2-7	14	CASSPGQGFHEQYF
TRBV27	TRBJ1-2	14	CASSPTGTISRYTF
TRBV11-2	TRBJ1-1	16	CASSLQGGGMNTEAFF
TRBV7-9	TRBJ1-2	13	CASSSPNSYGYTF
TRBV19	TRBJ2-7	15	CASSSNSRGRYEQYF